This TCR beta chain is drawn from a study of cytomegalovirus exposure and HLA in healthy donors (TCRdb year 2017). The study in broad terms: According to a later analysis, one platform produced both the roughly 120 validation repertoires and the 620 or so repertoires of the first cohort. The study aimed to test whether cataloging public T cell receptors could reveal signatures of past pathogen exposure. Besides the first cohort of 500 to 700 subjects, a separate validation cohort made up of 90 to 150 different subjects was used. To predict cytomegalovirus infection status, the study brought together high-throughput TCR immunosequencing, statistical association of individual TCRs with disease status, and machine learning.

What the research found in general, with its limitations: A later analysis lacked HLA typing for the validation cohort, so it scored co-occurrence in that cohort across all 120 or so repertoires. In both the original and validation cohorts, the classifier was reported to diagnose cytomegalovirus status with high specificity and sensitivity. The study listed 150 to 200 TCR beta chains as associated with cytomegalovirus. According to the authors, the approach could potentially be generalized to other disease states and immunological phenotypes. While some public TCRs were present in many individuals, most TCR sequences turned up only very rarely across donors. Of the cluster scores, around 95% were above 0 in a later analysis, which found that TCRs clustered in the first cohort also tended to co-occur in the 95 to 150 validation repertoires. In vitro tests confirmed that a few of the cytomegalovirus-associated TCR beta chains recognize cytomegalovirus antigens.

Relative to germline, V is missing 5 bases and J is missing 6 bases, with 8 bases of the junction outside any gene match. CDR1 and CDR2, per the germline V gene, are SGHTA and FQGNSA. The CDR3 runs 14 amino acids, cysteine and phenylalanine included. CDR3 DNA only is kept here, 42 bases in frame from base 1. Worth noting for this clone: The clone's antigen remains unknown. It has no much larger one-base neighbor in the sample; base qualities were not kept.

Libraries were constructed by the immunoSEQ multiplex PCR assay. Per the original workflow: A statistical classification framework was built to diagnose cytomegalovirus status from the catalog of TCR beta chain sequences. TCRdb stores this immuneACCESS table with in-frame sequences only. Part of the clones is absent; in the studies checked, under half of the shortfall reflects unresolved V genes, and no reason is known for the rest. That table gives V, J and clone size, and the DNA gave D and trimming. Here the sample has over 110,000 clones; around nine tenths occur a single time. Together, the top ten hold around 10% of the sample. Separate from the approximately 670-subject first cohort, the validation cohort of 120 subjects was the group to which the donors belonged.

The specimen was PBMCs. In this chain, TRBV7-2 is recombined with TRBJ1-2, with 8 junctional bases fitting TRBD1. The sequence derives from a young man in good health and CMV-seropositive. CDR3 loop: CASSGSRGLHGYTF. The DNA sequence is TGTGCCAGCAGCGGGTCCAGGGGGCTTCATGGCTACACCTTC.